Presented here are 6 T cell receptor beta chains from one specimen sequenced in a study of CD8 T cells in ankylosing spondylitis (dated by TCRdb to about 2017). The library came from 5' RACE. TCRdb names Illumina HiSeq 2500 as the instrument used. In TCRdb, the public reads were trimmed at Q25 with fastp and aligned with MiXCR, with productive beta chains retained. All rows with the same CDR3 protein become a single entry with the most common DNA and genes. This sample gives around 150,000 distinct CDR3 sequences in total; about a third of them show up just once. Of the sample, approximately 5.9% is held by the ten largest clones. Sequencing used synovial fluid, either unsorted or a sorted T cell fraction (not recorded which). These receptors were taken from a male donor with ankylosing spondylitis.

This clonotype was observed many times. The genes are TRBV6-1 and TRBJ1-4; tentatively, D is TRBD1 (5 bases). CDR1 and CDR2 from the germline V gene are MNHNS and SASEGT. The CDR3 is 15 amino acids. The V gene lost 1 base and the J gene lost 7 bases, with 13 bases spanning the gap. The CDR3 DNA is TGTGCCAGCAGTGAAGGGGGGGTGGGAAGTGAAAAACTGTTTTTT. Protein: CASSEGGVGSEKLFF.

The chain uses TRBV4-3 and TRBJ2-2; D unresolved. This CDR3 has 13 amino acids. CDR1 and CDR2 (germline): LGHNA, YSLEER. The V and J ends lost 1 base and 7 bases respectively, with 7 bases between them. Here the CDR3 reads CASSQVGVGELFF. CDR3 nucleotides: TGCGCCAGCAGCCAAGTTGGGGTCGGGGAGCTGTTTTTT.

The chain uses TRBV19 and TRBJ2-4; D remains unclear. This CDR3 spans 15 amino acids. Germline V lookup: CDR1 LNHDA, CDR2 SQIVND (reference sequence). Trimming stripped 5 bases from V and 1 base from J, with 12 bases between. In nucleotides, the CDR3 is TGTGCCAGTAGTGGCGGTTACCCGGCCAAAAACATTCAGTACTTC. As protein: CASSGGYPAKNIQYF.

V gene TRBV7-2 combines with J gene TRBJ2-1; 9 positions agree with TRBD2. V was pared by 5 bases and J by 9 bases, with 5 bases of the junction left unmatched. Germline V gives CDR1 SGHTA, CDR2 FQGNSA. The CDR3 loop spans 13 amino acids. In DNA, the CDR3 is TGTGCCAGCAGCCCACTAGCGGGCGGTGAGCAGTTCTTC. It yields the protein CASSPLAGGEQFF.

V gene TRBV5-1 combines with J gene TRBJ2-1, with D unclear. The ends were cut back, 0 bases at V and 4 bases at J, with 8 bases in the middle. Germline lookup yields CDR1 SGHRS and CDR2 YFSETQ. This CDR3 comprises 14 residues. Written as DNA, the CDR3 is TGCGCCAGCAGCTTGGAGTCGGCTTACAATGAGCAGTTCTTC. It yields the protein CASSLESAYNEQFF.

This clonotype was seen a handful of times. This chain uses TRBV29-1 with TRBJ2-2; possibly TRBD2 for D (6 bases). The CDR3 sequence is 16 residues long. Germline V CDR1 and CDR2: SQVTM, ANQGSEA. Trimming took 6 bases from V and 5 from J, leaving 22 bases between them. CDR3 sequence: CSVRGLRKGTTGELFF. The CDR3 coding sequence is TGCAGCGTCCGGGGCCTACGGAAGGGGACTACCGGGGAGCTGTTTTTT.